This note documents a single T cell receptor (beta chain) sequence. The antigen remains undetermined. The data derive from a study of CD8+ T cells in alopecia areata. About the research overall: Among treated patients, oral tofacitinib was administered at 5 to 10 mg twice daily. General observations from the study: Across lesional scalp, and particularly alopecia totalis/universalis, clonality surpassed that of normal scalp. Normal skin contains resident alphabeta T cells, and these are also sequenced in scalp samples.

In each case, RNA was isolated and then reverse transcribed into cDNA as the sequencing template. The repertoire was sequenced with immunoSEQ multiplex PCR; TCRdb's copy has only in-frame clones and lacks some. The sample includes roughly 200,000 clones, around half of them seen just once. Treatment described: oral pan-JAK inhibitor, 5-10 mg twice daily. Researchers took lesional scalp punch biopsies and peripheral blood from people who were alopecia areata patients. V shed 0 bases and J shed 0 bases, with 3 bases lying between them. The CDR3 length is 14 residues. Per the germline V gene, CDR1 is GTSNPN and CDR2 is SVGIG (reference sequence).

Sequenced material: CD8+ T cells sorted from blood, taken at week 24, from a patient treated with tofacitinib. The chain links TRBV30 to TRBJ2-6, with D uncertain. The TCR was taken from a human donor with alopecia areata. In nucleotides, the CDR3 is TGTGCCTGGAGTGTGGACTCTGGGGCCAACGTCCTGACTTTC. Translation: CAWSVDSGANVLTF.